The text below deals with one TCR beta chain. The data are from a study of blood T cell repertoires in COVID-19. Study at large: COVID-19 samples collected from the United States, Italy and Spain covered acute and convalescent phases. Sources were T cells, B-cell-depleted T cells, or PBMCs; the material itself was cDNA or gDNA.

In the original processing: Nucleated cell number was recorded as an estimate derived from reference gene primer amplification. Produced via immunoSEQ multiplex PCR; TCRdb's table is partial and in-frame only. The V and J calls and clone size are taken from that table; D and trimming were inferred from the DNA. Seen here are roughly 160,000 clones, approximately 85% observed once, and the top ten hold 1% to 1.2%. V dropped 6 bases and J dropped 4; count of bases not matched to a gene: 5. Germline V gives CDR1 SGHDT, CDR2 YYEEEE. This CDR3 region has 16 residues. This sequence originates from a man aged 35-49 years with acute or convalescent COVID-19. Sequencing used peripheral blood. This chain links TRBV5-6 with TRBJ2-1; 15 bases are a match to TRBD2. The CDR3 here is CASTLGTSGRYNEQFF. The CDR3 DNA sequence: TGTGCCAGCACCCTTGGGACTAGCGGGAGGTACAATGAGCAGTTCTTC.